Following are 31 T cell receptor beta chains from one sample sequenced in a study of cytomegalovirus exposure and HLA in healthy donors. Primers: 60 Vbeta forward and 13 Jbeta reverse. Sequencing used immunoSEQ multiplex PCR; TCRdb keeps in-frame clones, though not all of them. The table lists some 78,000 clones, 75% to 85% of them singletons. The sequenced material came from PBMCs. The source is a man aged 50-59 years in good health and CMV-seropositive.

This sequence joins TRBV5-4 and TRBJ2-2; D is perhaps TRBD1 (6 bases). This CDR3 is 15 amino acids long. Between the trimmed V and J ends, which lost 3 bases and 2 bases, there was a span of 11 bases. Germline CDR1 is SGHNT and CDR2 is YYREEE (reference sequence). The CDR3 protein is CASSSRTANTGELFF. Here the CDR3 DNA reads TGTGCCAGCAGCTCACGGACAGCCAACACCGGGGAGCTGTTTTTT.

V usage is TRBV19 and J usage is TRBJ2-2, with TRBD1 as a possible D gene (6 bases). The V end was cut by 10 bases, the J end by 2 bases, with 14 bases between. This CDR3 spans 14 amino acids. The germline V gene has CDR1 LNHDA and CDR2 SQIVND (reference sequence). CDR3: CATTGTTNTGELFF. For the CDR3, the DNA is TGTGCCACAACCGGGACAACCAACACCGGGGAGCTGTTTTTT.

J is TRBJ2-3 and V is TRBV28; weak D call: TRBD1 (6 bases). Trimming left V 6 bases short and J 6 bases short, with 16 bases between. This CDR3 has 14 amino acids. Germline CDR1 MDHEN, CDR2 SYDVKM. The CDR3 protein is CASSGTGQVDTQYF. CDR3 bases: TGTGCCAGCAGCGGCACAGGGCAGGTGGATACGCAGTATTTT.

The rearrangement joins TRBV18 to TRBJ1-3; possibly TRBD1 for D (5 bases). V lost 3 bases, J lost 9 bases, and 12 bases lay in between. The germline V gene encodes CDR1 KGHSH and CDR2 LQKENI. The CDR3 spans 13 residues. The CDR3 is CASSPGTLGTIYF. The CDR3 DNA follows: TGTGCCAGCTCACCGGGGACTCTCGGCACCATATATTTT.

The chain links TRBV7-9 to TRBJ2-7; 7 nucleotides match TRBD2. Germline CDR1 SEHNR, CDR2 FQNEAQ (reference sequence). J was trimmed by 5 bases and V by 3 bases; bases with no gene match: 10. CDR3 size: 15 residues. The CDR3 DNA reads as TGTGCCAGCAGCTTCTCTAGCGGATTAGGCCACGAGCAGTACTTC. Protein: CASSFSSGLGHEQYF.

This chain links TRBV12-5 with TRBJ2-7; a weak D match, TRBD2 (6 bases). The CDR3 totals 14 residues. Germline loops: CDR1 LGHNT, CDR2 FRNRAP. The ends were cut back, 1 base at V and 3 bases at J, with 10 bases in the middle. CDR3 sequence reads: CASGLGGVSYEQYF. CDR3 DNA: TGTGCTAGTGGTTTGGGCGGGGTGAGCTACGAGCAGTACTTC. The entire variable domain, with the rest obtained from reference TRBV12-5 and TRBJ2-7, is as follows: DARVTQTPRHKVTEMGQEVTMRCQPILGHNTVFWYRQTMMQGLELLAYFRNRAPLDDSGMPKDRFSAEMPDATLATLKIQPSEPRDSAVYFCASGLGGVSYEQYFGPGTRLTVT.

The rearrangement links TRBV11-1 to TRBJ2-3, with D possibly being TRBD2 (6 bases). The CDR3 runs to 14 residues. From germline, CDR1 is SGHAT and CDR2 FQDESV (reference sequence). Trimming removed 2 bases at V and 2 bases at J, with 8 bases between. The CDR3 bases are TGTGCCAGCAGCTTACGCGGGACCACAGATACGCAGTATTTT. Residues: CASSLRGTTDTQYF.

DNA of the CDR3: TGTGCCTGGAGGACGGCTCGAGGAGGAGGGGAGACCCAGTACTTC. Protein: CAWRTARGGGETQYF. The chain employs TRBV30 and TRBJ2-5, with D possibly matching TRBD2 (6 bases). CDR3 length: 15 residues. V was shortened by 3 bases and J by 5 bases, with 19 bases between the two germline ends. CDR1 is GTSNPN and CDR2 is SVGIG in the germline V gene (reference sequence). Supplemented by reference TRBV30 and TRBJ2-5, the full variable domain reads SQTIHQWPATLVQPVGSPLSLECTVEGTSNPNLYWYRQAAGRGLQLLFYSVGIGQISSEVPQNLSASRPQDRQFILSSKKLLLSDSGFYLCAWRTARGGGETQYFGPGTRLLVL.

The rearrangement joins TRBV6-5 to TRBJ2-3; D remains ambiguous. With 7 bases removed from V and 3 bases from J, the gap between germline ends came to 14 bases. Germline CDR1 reads MNHEY; CDR2 reads SVGAGI. This CDR3 comprises 14 residues. The CDR3 DNA reads TGTGCCAGCACCCGGTCCCCTAAGACAGATACGCAGTATTTT. Residues: CASTRSPKTDTQYF.

J is TRBJ2-7 and V is TRBV2, with 7 positions matching TRBD2. J was trimmed by 2 bases and V by 3 bases; bases with no gene match: 4. Germline V gene lookup returns CDR1 SNHLY and CDR2 FYNNEI. The CDR3 totals 14 residues. The CDR3, as DNA: TGTGCCAGCAGTGATCCGGGAGGCGCCTACGAGCAGTACTTC. It is translated as CASSDPGGAYEQYF.

The chain combines TRBV7-6 with TRBJ2-3; D not certain. V was clipped by 2 bases and J by 0 bases, with 3 bases between them. Germline CDR1 is SGHVS and CDR2 is FNYEAQ. This CDR3 comprises 13 residues. The CDR3 reads CASSLPSTDTQYF. In DNA form, the CDR3 reads TGTGCCAGCAGCTTACCTAGCACAGATACGCAGTATTTT.

CDR3 loop: CASSFRDLSSYEQYF. CDR3 nucleotides: TGTGCCAGCAGTTTCCGGGACTTGAGCTCCTACGAGCAGTACTTC. The rearrangement uses TRBV9 and TRBJ2-7, with a tentative D call TRBD2 (6 bases). Germline assignment: CDR1 SGDLS and CDR2 YYNGEE. The V end lost 5 bases, the J end lost 0 bases, and 15 bases lay between the germline ends. The CDR3 runs to 15 residues.

The chain combines TRBV12-5 with TRBJ2-7; the match to TRBD1 covers 8 bases. The germline CDR1 and CDR2 sequences are LGHNT and FRNRAP. Losses at the gene ends were 2 bases for V and 5 bases for J; bases not matched to a gene: 5. The CDR3 totals 14 residues. In DNA form, the CDR3 reads TGTGCTAGTGGTTTGATACGGACAGGGAACGAGCAGTACTTC. It specifies CASGLIRTGNEQYF.

This chain's CDR3 is CASKAPAGGEQYF. The CDR3 bases are TGTGCCAGCAAAGCGCCAGCGGGGGGGGAGCAGTACTTC. V gene TRBV28 combines with J gene TRBJ2-7; 10 bases map to TRBD2. The CDR3 loop spans 13 amino acids. The germline CDR1 and CDR2 sequences are MDHEN and SYDVKM. V was pared by 7 bases and J by 7 bases, with 7 bases of the junction left unmatched.

The CDR3 sequence: CASSGDRSSGNTIYF. As DNA, the CDR3 is TGTGCCAGCTCAGGGGACAGGAGCTCTGGAAACACCATATATTTT. V is TRBV18 and J is TRBJ1-3; 8 nucleotides agree with TRBD1. The V segment lost 5 bases and the J segment 0 bases; nucleotides outside the gene matches: 3. There are 15 residues in the CDR3. The germline V gene encodes CDR1 KGHSH and CDR2 LQKENI.

Details on this clone: Sequence at one end of the junction differs from germline and may be a read error. CDR3 sequence reads: CSSSWTSGRPNTGELFF. In DNA form, the CDR3 reads TGTTCCAGCAGCTGGACTAGCGGGAGGCCGAACACCGGGGAGCTGTTTTTT. V gene TRBV7-9 combines with J gene TRBJ2-2; TRBD2 aligns across 14 bases. There are 17 residues in the CDR3. Germline V gene lookup returns CDR1 SEHNR and CDR2 FQNEAQ (reference sequence).

This clone came up a few times. V gene TRBV19 combines with J gene TRBJ1-2, with TRBD1 identical over 7 bases. J lost 8 bases, V lost 6 bases, and 15 bases had no gene match. CDR3 length: 15 amino acids. The V gene's germline CDR1 is LNHDA and CDR2 SQIVND (reference sequence). The CDR3 loop reads CASSPGTAPTWGYTF. CDR3 coding DNA: TGTGCCAGTAGCCCCGGGACAGCTCCGACCTGGGGCTACACCTTC.

The chain has TRBV5-1 and TRBJ1-2, with TRBD1 matching 10 bases. The germline V gene has CDR1 SGHRS and CDR2 YFSETQ. CDR3 size: 14 residues. Trimming cost V 3 bases and J 7 bases; bases outside gene matches: 6. The CDR3 loop is CASSSGGQGGGYTF. The CDR3, as DNA: TGCGCCAGCAGCTCTGGCGGACAGGGGGGTGGCTACACCTTC.

The chain combines TRBV2 with TRBJ1-4; 7 nucleotides align to TRBD1. CDR1 and CDR2 from the germline V gene are SNHLY and FYNNEI. Trimming took 8 bases from V and 6 from J; bases not matched to a gene: 9. This CDR3 has 14 residues. The CDR3 protein is CASHSDRDDEKLFF. The CDR3 nucleotides read TGTGCCAGCCATTCTGACAGGGACGATGAAAAACTGTTTTTT.

V gene TRBV19 combines with J gene TRBJ1-5; 9 bases map to TRBD1. The germline CDR1 and CDR2 sequences are LNHDA and SQIVND (reference sequence). The CDR3 has 16 amino acids. V lost 5 bases, J lost 8 bases, and 13 bases stayed unmatched. CDR3 residues: CASSDVGTGHRKPQHF. The CDR3 DNA sequence: TGTGCCAGTAGTGACGTCGGGACAGGGCATAGGAAGCCCCAGCATTTT.

The chain recombines TRBV11-2 with TRBJ1-6; D gene unclear. Germline values: CDR1 SGHAT, CDR2 FQNNGV. Trimming stripped 6 bases from V and 10 bases from J, with 16 bases between. The CDR3 sequence is 14 residues long. The CDR3 DNA sequence: TGTGCCAGCAGTCCTAACCCCGGTATCTCACCCCTCCACTTT. Translating gives CASSPNPGISPLHF. Variable domain in full (rest from reference TRBV11-2 and TRBJ1-6): EAGVAQSPRYKIIEKRQSVAFWCNPISGHATLYWYQQILGQGPKLLIQFQNNGVVDDSQLPKDRFSAERLKGVDSTLKIQPAKLEDSAVYLCASSPNPGISPLHFGNGTRLTVT.

This chain joins TRBV18 and TRBJ2-5; the match to TRBD1 covers 8 bases. CDR3 size: 14 residues. Germline V CDR1 and CDR2: KGHSH, LQKENI. The V and J ends lost 3 bases and 2 bases, in that order; junction bases with no gene match: 2. The CDR3 DNA reads as TGTGCCAGCTCACCGGGACAGGAACAAGAGACCCAGTACTTC. Its protein is CASSPGQEQETQYF.

J is TRBJ2-7 and V is TRBV7-6, with 8 positions matching TRBD1. V lost 5 bases, J lost 3 bases, and 15 bases stayed unmatched. Germline CDR1 reads SGHVS; CDR2 reads FNYEAQ. The CDR3 covers 17 residues. CDR3 amino acids: CASSTGTGLSSGYEQYF. In nucleotides, the CDR3 is TGTGCCAGCAGCACCGGGACAGGTCTATCTTCGGGCTACGAGCAGTACTTC.

DNA of the CDR3: TGCGCCAGCAGCTTGGCCGCGTTATCAAACACTGAAGCTTTCTTT. Translated, it gives CASSLAALSNTEAFF. The V and J genes are TRBV5-1 and TRBJ1-1; D is uncertain. Germline loops: CDR1 SGHRS, CDR2 YFSETQ. This CDR3 comprises 15 residues. Trimming removed 0 bases from V and 2 bases from J, with 11 bases in between.

The chain employs TRBV6-5 and TRBJ1-2; D is unresolved. CDR3 length equals 13 residues. Germline assignment: CDR1 MNHEY and CDR2 SVGAGI. Trimming took off 3 bases at V and 4 bases at J, with 9 bases between the two ends. CDR3 protein: CASSYTPIYGYTF. The CDR3 region has the DNA TGTGCCAGCAGTTATACACCCATCTATGGCTACACCTTC.

The rearrangement uses TRBV7-9 and TRBJ2-7; 10 bases fit TRBD1. The germline V gene has CDR1 SEHNR and CDR2 FQNEAQ (reference sequence). Unmatched junction bases numbered 10, after V lost 5 bases and J lost 6 bases. The CDR3 is made up of 15 amino acids. DNA for the CDR3: TGTGCCAGCAGCCGTTTCGGACAGGGGGGCGGCGAGCAGTACTTC. Encoded protein: CASSRFGQGGGEQYF. The complete variable domain, with remaining parts taken from reference TRBV7-9 and TRBJ2-7, reads DTGVSQNPRHKITKRGQNVTFRCDPISEHNRLYWYRQTLGQGPEFLTYFQNEAQLEKSRLLSDRFSAERPKGSFSTLEIQRTEQGDSAMYLCASSRFGQGGGEQYFGPGTRLTVT.

The chain is built from TRBV6-5 and TRBJ2-7, with D possibly being TRBD1 (5 bases). Germline V gene data show CDR1 as MNHEY and CDR2 as SVGAGI. V shed 4 bases and J shed 3 bases, with 10 bases lying between them. CDR3 size: 13 residues. CDR3 amino acids: CASSFDSGYEQYF. CDR3 DNA: TGTGCCAGCAGTTTCGACAGTGGCTACGAGCAGTACTTC.

The rearrangement links TRBV6-1 to TRBJ2-1; 11 bases map to TRBD2. Losses at the gene ends were 6 bases for V and 7 bases for J; bases not matched to a gene: 8. The CDR3 is 15 amino acids. Looked up from germline, CDR1 is MNHNS and CDR2 is SASEGT. CDR3 nucleotides: TGTGCCAGCAGCCTACTAGCGGGAGTCGTGAATGAGCAGTTCTTC. The encoded protein is CASSLLAGVVNEQFF.

CDR3 residues: CASSLPGQGRYGYTF. The CDR3 DNA sequence: TGTGCCAGCAGCCTCCCCGGACAGGGACGTTATGGCTACACCTTC. The chain joins TRBV5-6 to TRBJ1-2, with 8 bases lining up with TRBD1. This CDR3 contains 15 residues. V lost 4 bases to trimming and J lost 5 bases; unmatched junction nucleotides: 10. CDR1 and CDR2 from the germline V gene are SGHDT and YYEEEE.

This clone has only a few counts. The chain recombines TRBV6-6 with TRBJ1-2; D perhaps matches TRBD1 (6 bases). The CDR3 is made up of 11 amino acids. Between the trimmed V and J ends, which lost 10 bases and 8 bases, there was a span of 14 bases. Germline V gene lookup returns CDR1 MNHNY and CDR2 SVGAGI (reference sequence). The CDR3 spells CAISQGPGYTF. The CDR3 DNA reads as TGTGCCATTTCGCAGGGGCCAGGCTACACCTTC.

A remark on this clone: The junction departs from the called germline gene at one end, perhaps through a read error. The chain employs TRBV7-9 and TRBJ2-2; TRBD2 agrees at 7 bases. The CDR3 loop spans 15 amino acids. From germline, CDR1 is SEHNR and CDR2 FQNEAQ (reference sequence). CDR3: CSSSLTGGNTGELFF. CDR3 DNA: TGTTCCAGCAGCTTAACGGGGGGGAACACCGGGGAGCTGTTTTTT.